These T cell receptor beta chains were read from a single sample in a study of beta chain features in type 1 diabetes. The assay was immunoSEQ multiplex PCR, and TCRdb's table has in-frame clones only and misses some. The sample lists hundreds of thousands of clones, around 15% occurring once. Material for sequencing was naive CD4+ T cells from blood. These receptors originate from a young man with type 1 diabetes. Each CDR3 is given with its conserved first and last residue. A D gene is named only where the DNA matches it firmly. Only part of the rows carry a size: once, few, many, or a class if the clone is expanded.

abundance: few
v_gene: TRBV2
j_gene: TRBJ1-1
d_gene: NA
CDR3nt: TGTGCCAGCAGTAGAGAGGATTATCGCTTCACTGAAGCTTTCTTT
CDR3aa: CASSREDYRFTEAFF

abundance: few
v_gene: TRBV5-4
j_gene: TRBJ2-3
d_gene: TRBD2
CDR3nt: TGTGCCAGCAGCAGCGGGACTCCTGTCACAGATACGCAGTATTTT
CDR3aa: CASSSGTPVTDTQYF

abundance: few
v_gene: TRBV5-1
j_gene: TRBJ2-3
d_gene: TRBD2
CDR3nt: TGCGCCAGCAGCGACCGGGACTATAGCGTCGTCAGCACAGATACGCAGTATTTT
CDR3aa: CASSDRDYSVVSTDTQYF

abundance: NA
v_gene: TRBV7-2
j_gene: TRBJ2-1
d_gene: NA
CDR3nt: TGTGCCAGCAGCCCCCGGGGGGCCCCTTACAATGAGCAGTTCTTC
CDR3aa: CASSPRGAPYNEQFF

abundance: NA
v_gene: TRBV7-8
j_gene: TRBJ2-1
d_gene: NA
CDR3nt: TGTGCCAGCATCGACCTCGGGGGCCACAATGAGCAGTTCTTC
CDR3aa: CASIDLGGHNEQFF

abundance: few
v_gene: TRBV7-8
j_gene: TRBJ2-3
d_gene: NA
CDR3nt: TGTGCCAGCAGCTTAGTTGGGGGTACTGGCACAGATACGCAGTATTTT
CDR3aa: CASSLVGGTGTDTQYF

abundance: few
v_gene: TRBV6-5
j_gene: TRBJ1-2
d_gene: TRBD1
CDR3nt: TGTGCCAGCAGTGGACAGGGAACGTATGGCTACACCTTC
CDR3aa: CASSGQGTYGYTF

abundance: few
v_gene: TRBV29-1
j_gene: TRBJ2-2
d_gene: TRBD2
CDR3nt: TGCAGCGTTGAAGATCGGCGGGGGGCGGCCGGGGAGCTGTTTTTT
CDR3aa: CSVEDRRGAAGELFF

abundance: NA
v_gene: TRBV15
j_gene: TRBJ1-5
d_gene: NA
CDR3nt: TGTGCCACCAGATCTGAGGGGCCCCAGCATTTT
CDR3aa: CATRSEGPQHF

abundance: NA
v_gene: TRBV29-1
j_gene: TRBJ2-3
d_gene: NA
CDR3nt: TGCAGCGGACACCAGGGAGATACGCAGTATTTT
CDR3aa: CSGHQGDTQYF

abundance: NA
v_gene: TRBV7-2
j_gene: TRBJ1-1
d_gene: TRBD1
CDR3nt: TGTGCCAGCAAGGGACAGGGGGCAACTGAAGCTTTCTTT
CDR3aa: CASKGQGATEAFF

abundance: few
v_gene: TRBV6-5
j_gene: TRBJ1-5
d_gene: NA
CDR3nt: TGTGCCAGCAGCCCCGGAGGCGGATTCAATCAGCCCCAGCATTTT
CDR3aa: CASSPGGGFNQPQHF

abundance: NA
v_gene: TRBV30
j_gene: TRBJ1-5
d_gene: NA
CDR3nt: TGTGCCTGTAGTACGGACTTTTCGGCGGGTCAGCCCCAGCATTTT
CDR3aa: CACSTDFSAGQPQHF

abundance: few
v_gene: TRBV5-6
j_gene: TRBJ2-2
d_gene: NA
CDR3nt: TGTGCCAGCAGCTTCGGGGTCAACACCGGGGAGCTGTTTTTT
CDR3aa: CASSFGVNTGELFF

abundance: NA
v_gene: TRBV7-9
j_gene: TRBJ2-7
d_gene: NA
CDR3nt: TGTGCCAGCAGTCAATTGGGAAGTGCCTACGAGCAGTACTTC
CDR3aa: CASSQLGSAYEQYF

abundance: few
v_gene: TRBV29-1
j_gene: TRBJ1-1
d_gene: NA
CDR3nt: TGCAGCGTTGTGAAGGTTGCGAACACTGAAGCTTTCTTT
CDR3aa: CSVVKVANTEAFF

abundance: NA
v_gene: TRBV5-1
j_gene: TRBJ2-7
d_gene: TRBD1
CDR3nt: TGCGCCAGCAGCCAACAGGGGCGAGGGCAGTACTTC
CDR3aa: CASSQQGRGQYF

abundance: few
v_gene: TRBV30
j_gene: TRBJ1-1
d_gene: TRBD1
CDR3nt: TGTGCCTGGAGGCGGACAGGGATTGAAGCTTTCTTT
CDR3aa: CAWRRTGIEAFF

abundance: few
v_gene: TRBV19
j_gene: TRBJ2-7
d_gene: NA
CDR3nt: TGTGCCAGTAGTATGGGGCCGAACTACGAGCAGTACTTC
CDR3aa: CASSMGPNYEQYF

abundance: few
v_gene: TRBV5-1
j_gene: TRBJ2-1
d_gene: TRBD1
CDR3nt: TGCGCCAGCAGCTTACAGGGGGTAGTCCACAATGAGCAGTTCTTC
CDR3aa: CASSLQGVVHNEQFF